The 24 T cell receptor beta chains presented below share a single source sample, sequenced in a study of robustness of blood B and T cell sequencing. A 5' template-switch oligo added a universal priming site during cDNA synthesis. The template-switch oligo carried a 12-nucleotide random UMI tagging each cDNA molecule. TCRdb independently ran MiXCR on the PCR reads; one entry per CDR3 protein. The sample lists several thousand distinct CDR3 sequences; 45% to 60% were seen once. Instead of genomic DNA, mRNA was used to measure TCR beta repertoires. Sequenced sample: peripheral blood. These receptor sequences come from a human donor in good health.

The rearrangement uses TRBV7-8 and TRBJ2-3; no reliable D call. CDR1 is SGHVS, CDR2 FQNEAQ, per germline. The CDR3 totals 16 residues. V was shortened by 2 bases and J by 0 bases, with 12 bases between the two germline ends. This CDR3 reads CASSLSEQSSTDTQYF. Written as DNA, the CDR3 is TGTGCCAGCAGCTTATCCGAGCAGTCTAGCACAGATACGCAGTATTTT.

V usage is TRBV11-1 and J usage is TRBJ1-5, with D unclear. The germline V gene has CDR1 SGHAT and CDR2 FQDESV (reference sequence). This CDR3 is built from 14 residues. V was shortened by 5 bases and J by 0 bases, with 8 bases between the two germline ends. The CDR3 reads CASSRADSNQPQHF. The CDR3 region has the DNA TGTGCCAGCAGCCGGGCGGATAGCAATCAGCCCCAGCATTTT.

J is TRBJ2-3 and V is TRBV6-4; TRBD2 matches 8 bases. CDR1 MRHNA and CDR2 SNTAGT come from the germline V gene. This CDR3 comprises 16 residues. V lost 0 bases to trimming and J lost 6 bases; unmatched junction nucleotides: 8. This chain's CDR3 is CASSDSPGGAADTQYF. DNA for the CDR3: TGTGCCAGCAGTGACTCTCCCGGGGGGGCCGCCGATACGCAGTATTTT.

DNA of the CDR3: TGTGCCAGCAGCTTGGCCAACGTACACGAGCAGTACTTC. Its protein is CASSLANVHEQYF. V gene TRBV5-6 combines with J gene TRBJ2-7, with D unclear. The CDR3 extends over 13 amino acids. The V gene's germline CDR1 is SGHDT and CDR2 YYEEEE. V dropped 0 bases and J dropped 5 bases, with 9 bases sitting between them.

This clonotype was found once. V usage is TRBV6-1 and J usage is TRBJ2-5; 9 bases line up with TRBD1. The CDR3 is 15 residues long. V lost 6 bases and J lost 5; bases outside the gene matches: 10. Germline V gene lookup returns CDR1 MNHNS and CDR2 SASEGT. The CDR3 region is CASRRQQGARETQYF. The CDR3 nucleotides are TGTGCCAGCAGGAGGCAACAGGGGGCGCGGGAGACCCAGTACTTC.

The chain is built from TRBV27 and TRBJ2-7; the D gene could be TRBD1 or TRBD2 (6 bases each). Trimming pared 4 bases from V and 4 bases from J, leaving 20 bases between. The CDR3 has 16 residues. Looked up from germline, CDR1 is MNHEY and CDR2 is SMNVEV (reference sequence). CDR3 sequence reads: CASSSLGGPFHYEQYF. The CDR3, as DNA: TGTGCCAGCAGTTCCCTTGGGGGGCCTTTTCATTACGAGCAGTACTTC.

This clonotype was counted between two and nine times. This chain connects TRBV12-3 or TRBV12-4 to TRBJ1-2; the D is unclear. This CDR3 has 15 amino acids. V dropped 7 bases and J dropped 7 bases, with 22 bases sitting between them. The chain's CDR3 is CASMAVLGRWSGYTF. In DNA form, the CDR3 reads TGTGCCAGCATGGCGGTTTTAGGCAGGTGGAGTGGCTACACCTTC.

V gene TRBV6-5 combines with J gene TRBJ1-1; 8 bases line up with TRBD1. This CDR3 contains 18 residues. V shed 0 bases and J 1 base; nucleotides not matched to a gene: 10. The germline V gene encodes CDR1 MNHEY and CDR2 SVGAGI. The CDR3 spells CASSYSGATGGWNTEAFF. The CDR3 DNA sequence: TGTGCCAGCAGTTACTCAGGGGCTACAGGGGGTTGGAACACTGAAGCTTTCTTT.

This clonotype occurred a few times. This rearrangement joins TRBV5-1 to TRBJ1-1; no firm D call. Trimming cost V 1 base and J 5 bases, with 9 bases left between them. CDR1 SGHRS and CDR2 YFSETQ come from the germline V gene. There are 13 residues in the CDR3. CDR3 in DNA: TGCGCCAGCAGCTTGACAGAGAGGACTGAAGCTTTCTTT. Protein: CASSLTERTEAFF.

The chain recombines TRBV28 with TRBJ1-1; no firm D call. In germline, CDR1 is MDHEN, CDR2 SYDVKM. The CDR3 has 11 residues. V was clipped by 7 bases and J by 0 bases, with 3 bases between them. The CDR3 loop reads CASTVNTEAFF. DNA of the CDR3: TGTGCCAGCACGGTGAACACTGAAGCTTTCTTT.

This clonotype was picked up a small number of times. The rearrangement links TRBV29-1 to TRBJ2-7, with no clear D. The CDR3 has 14 residues. Trimming pared 6 bases from V and 1 base from J, leaving 16 bases between. Per the germline V gene, CDR1 is SQVTM and CDR2 is ANQGSEA. CDR3 region: CSVKRHQASYEQYF. The CDR3 DNA reads TGCAGCGTAAAAAGACACCAAGCATCCTACGAGCAGTACTTC.

This clonotype was observed a handful of times. The rearrangement joins TRBV7-7 to TRBJ2-7; tentatively, D is TRBD1 (5 bases). The germline gives CDR1 SSHAT, CDR2 FNYEAQ (reference sequence). The CDR3 is made up of 13 amino acids. Trimming pared 2 bases from V and 6 bases from J, leaving 11 bases between. This CDR3 is CASSLSVGREQYF. CDR3 DNA: TGTGCCAGCAGCTTAAGTGTGGGGCGCGAGCAGTACTTC.

J is TRBJ2-7 and V is TRBV28, with D hard to call. Trimming stripped 5 bases from V and 0 bases from J, with 5 bases between. The CDR3 has 12 amino acids. The germline V gene encodes CDR1 MDHEN and CDR2 SYDVKM. The CDR3 spells CASSTASYEQYF. Written as DNA, the CDR3 is TGTGCCAGCAGTACCGCCTCCTACGAGCAGTACTTC.

A few counts support this clonotype. The J gene is TRBJ1-2, the V gene TRBV9; TRBD1 agrees at 7 bases. The CDR3 has 12 amino acids. Germline assignment: CDR1 SGDLS and CDR2 YYNGEE. The ends lost 3 bases at V and 8 bases at J; junction bases unmatched: 4. CDR3 sequence reads: CASSALGGGYTF. The CDR3 region has the DNA TGTGCCAGCAGCGCCCTAGGGGGCGGCTACACCTTC.

There are a few counts of this clonotype. V gene TRBV3-1 combines with J gene TRBJ2-1; D is ambiguous. The CDR3 is made up of 16 amino acids. CDR1 is LGHDT and CDR2 is YNNKEL in the germline V gene (reference sequence). The germline V and J ends were trimmed by 0 bases and 2 bases, with 11 bases remaining between them. The CDR3 protein is CASSQDQWGPYNEQFF. In DNA, the CDR3 is TGTGCCAGCAGCCAAGATCAGTGGGGTCCCTACAATGAGCAGTTCTTC.

The J gene is TRBJ2-1, the V gene TRBV30, with 10 positions matching TRBD1. The CDR3 is made up of 14 amino acids. With V trimmed by 3 bases and J by 10 bases, 9 bases remained unmatched. Germline CDR1 GTSNPN, CDR2 SVGIG (reference sequence). This chain's CDR3 is CAWRRTGGMEEQFF. The CDR3 nucleotides read TGTGCCTGGAGAAGGACAGGGGGAATGGAGGAGCAGTTCTTC. Based on the CDR3 plus reference TRBV30 and TRBJ2-1, the full variable domain is SQTIHQWPATLVQPVGSPLSLECTVEGTSNPNLYWYRQAAGRGLQLLFYSVGIGQISSEVPQNLSASRPQDRQFILSSKKLLLSDSGFYLCAWRRTGGMEEQFFGPGTRLTVL.

V is TRBV27 and J is TRBJ2-1, with TRBD1 matching over 10 bases. Germline V lookup: CDR1 MNHEY, CDR2 SMNVEV (reference sequence). The CDR3 spans 14 residues. After removal of 5 bases from V and 14 bases from J, the junction contained 12 bases not matched to a gene. DNA for the CDR3: TGTGCCAGCAGTACACTACGGGACAGGGGTCAGGAGTTCTTC. Translating gives CASSTLRDRGQEFF.

The rearrangement joins TRBV7-2 to TRBJ2-3, with D tentatively TRBD1 or TRBD2 (6 bases each). The CDR3 covers 15 residues. Germline-derived CDR1 and CDR2 are SGHTA and FQGNSA. Trimming took 1 base from V and 4 from J, leaving 12 bases between them. CDR3 nucleotides: TGTGCCAGCAGCTTAGTGGGGGGCTGGTCAGATACGCAGTATTTT. Residues: CASSLVGGWSDTQYF.

This clonotype was detected a few times. The chain uses TRBV5-1 and TRBJ2-7; no clear D gene. Deletions cut 4 bases from V and 2 bases from J, with 10 bases between. This CDR3 is 13 amino acids long. CDR1 and CDR2 (germline): SGHRS, YFSETQ. CDR3 nucleotides: TGCGCCAGCAGCCCGGACCCTCCCTACGAGCAGTACTTC. This translates into CASSPDPPYEQYF.

The chain uses TRBV5-5 and TRBJ1-1; 7 bases map to TRBD1. The CDR3 extends over 18 amino acids. V dropped 0 bases and J dropped 1; count of bases not matched to a gene: 12. In germline, CDR1 is SGHKS, CDR2 YYEKEE (reference sequence). The CDR3 sequence: CASSLGPLKTGRNTEAFF. Written as DNA, the CDR3 is TGTGCCAGCAGCTTGGGCCCCTTGAAGACAGGGCGGAACACTGAAGCTTTCTTT.

This clonotype came up a few times. V is TRBV3-1 and J is TRBJ1-4; D remains ambiguous. Germline V CDR1 and CDR2: LGHDT, YNNKEL (reference sequence). CDR3 length: 14 amino acids. Trimming removed 4 bases at V and 0 bases at J, with 6 bases between. This chain's CDR3 is CASSLAATNEKLFF. In nucleotides, the CDR3 is TGTGCCAGCAGCCTCGCTGCAACTAATGAAAAACTGTTTTTT.

The chain recombines TRBV5-1 with TRBJ1-3; 7 bases match TRBD1. The CDR3 consists of 16 residues. J lost 0 bases, V lost 0 bases, and 3 bases had no gene match. Germline V gives CDR1 SGHRS, CDR2 YFSETQ. The CDR3 loop is CASSLAGTASGNTIYF. CDR3 bases: TGCGCCAGCAGCTTGGCTGGGACAGCCTCTGGAAACACCATATATTTT.

V is TRBV15 and J is TRBJ2-5; a possible D gene is TRBD1 (6 bases). Trimming left V 1 base short and J 5 bases short, with 14 bases between. CDR1 is LNHNV, CDR2 YYDKDF, per germline (reference sequence). The length of the CDR3 is 15 residues. The CDR3 sequence: CATSRGTERRETQYF. The CDR3 nucleotides read TGTGCCACCAGCAGAGGGACAGAGAGACGGGAGACCCAGTACTTC.

In this sample, this clonotype turned up a few times. The chain employs TRBV15 and TRBJ1-2; 7 nucleotides match TRBD1. The CDR3 is 18 residues long. Germline CDR1 LNHNV, CDR2 YYDKDF (reference sequence). V shed 2 bases, J shed 1 base, and the junction held 13 bases outside the gene matches. CDR3 coding DNA: TGTGCCACCAGCAGACTCCCGGCCGGGACAGCGTTTAACTATGGCTACACCTTC. Encoded protein: CATSRLPAGTAFNYGYTF.